Sequencing of this T cell receptor beta chain was carried out in a study of T-cell reconstitution after alpha-beta-depleted transplantation in children. Unique molecular identifiers were incorporated during preparation of the TCRbeta library. One entry per CDR3 protein results from TCRdb running MiXCR on the PCR reads. The table shows more than 250,000 distinct CDR3 sequences, with 9.9% occurring only once. Germline CDR1 and CDR2: SGDLS and YYNGEE. This CDR3 contains 15 residues. J was trimmed by 2 bases and V by 0 bases; bases with no gene match: 5. Only a few counts were recorded for this clonotype.

Sample: PBMCs from the stem cell graft donor, taken from the stem cell graft. This receptor was identified in a human donor who donated a stem cell graft to a child with SCID. J is TRBJ2-7 and V is TRBV9; 7 bases fit TRBD2. Here the CDR3 reads CASSVEGAGPYEQYF. Written as DNA, the CDR3 is TGTGCCAGCAGCGTAGAAGGAGCGGGACCCTACGAGCAGTACTTC.